A selection of T cell receptor beta chains follows, all from one sample in a study of CXCR3-negative and CXCR3-positive naive CD8 T cells. TCRdb derives one entry per CDR3 protein from the 5' RACE reads, leaving out DNA. The sample table sets out 150,000 or so distinct CDR3 sequences. Material for sequencing was naive CXCR3+ CD8+ T cells from blood. All receptors come from a human donor in good health. Some clones in this sample may be carry-over from other donors' samples. The CDR3 runs from the conserved cysteine through the conserved F or W.

v_call	j_call	cdr3_aa
TRBV20-1	TRBJ1-5	CSAREGWGSNQPQHF
TRBV9	TRBJ2-1	CASSESSLLRDEQFF
TRBV2	TRBJ2-7	CAIGSLELDSATYEQYF
TRBV6-5	TRBJ2-6	CASSLGQGAVSGANVLTF
TRBV9	TRBJ2-7	CASSVADTSELYF
TRBV7-2	TRBJ2-1	CASSLARGYSYNEQFF
TRBV5-6	TRBJ2-7	CASSWLNRDGYEQYF
TRBV20-1	TRBJ2-7	CSAVQGGIAYEQYF
TRBV6-6	TRBJ2-1	CASSFRDLDYNEQFF
TRBV11-2	TRBJ2-1	CASSPGRLNEQFF
TRBV3-1	TRBJ2-1	CASSQVGYLGTRNEQFF
TRBV28	TRBJ2-5	CASSLYKETQYF
TRBV28	TRBJ1-1	CASRGEFRARTEAFF
TRBV7-9	TRBJ2-1	CASSSGRDEQFF
TRBV3-1	TRBJ1-4	CASSQGDEKLFF
TRBV18	TRBJ2-1	CASSPGSAGGNEQFF
TRBV19	TRBJ2-7	CASRDGYYEQYF
TRBV7-8	TRBJ2-5	CASSLITGEIFQETQYF
TRBV7-2	TRBJ1-2	CASSVTVPGYTF
TRBV4-3	TRBJ2-3	CASSQGDITDTQYF
TRBV5-1	TRBJ2-1	CASNFTGGEQFF
TRBV9	TRBJ2-1	CASSVLAEAYNEQFF
TRBV20-1	TRBJ1-2	CSARGVRPKEHNYGYTF